The 32 T cell receptor beta chains below all came from one sample that was sequenced in a study of blood T cell repertoires in COVID-19. The table came from immunoSEQ multiplex PCR; TCRdb's copy has only in-frame clones and leaves some out. Among some 670,000 clones listed, 80% to 90% were seen once. Input material: peripheral blood. These receptors all come from a woman aged 18-35 years with acute or convalescent COVID-19.

The chain uses TRBV21-1 and TRBJ1-1; the table gives TRBD1 as D, unverified against the DNA. TRBV21-1 is noted as a pseudogene. The CDR3 totals 13 residues. CDR3 bases: TGTGCCCGGGCAGGGGGCCGGAACACTGAAGCTTTCTTT. It encodes CARAGGRNTEAFF.

The J gene is TRBJ2-3, the V gene TRBV7-3; 8 bases agree with TRBD2. Germline V lookup: CDR1 SGHTA, CDR2 FQGTGA. V lost 6 bases, J lost 1 base, and 9 bases stayed unmatched. This CDR3 has 16 residues. The CDR3 region has the DNA TGTGCCAGCAGTCTTCGGGGGGGTGCGGGCACAGATACGCAGTATTTT. This codes for CASSLRGGAGTDTQYF.

J is TRBJ1-2 and V is TRBV7-2; no firm D call. CDR3 length equals 15 residues. The germline V and J ends were trimmed by 4 bases and 1 base, with 13 bases remaining between them. Looked up from germline, CDR1 is SGHTA and CDR2 is FQGNSA. DNA for the CDR3: TGTGCCAGCAGCTCCTCCTCGGGGTTTAACTATGGCTACACCTTC. As protein: CASSSSSGFNYGYTF.

This clone showed up just once. The chain links TRBV2 to TRBJ1-6; a weak D match, TRBD1 (6 bases). The CDR3 has 14 residues. From germline, CDR1 is SNHLY and CDR2 FYNNEI. Trimming removed 10 bases at V and 7 bases at J, with 17 bases between. CDR3 sequence: CATPLAGENSPLHF. CDR3 coding DNA: TGTGCCACCCCTCTGGCAGGGGAAAATTCACCCCTCCACTTT.

The rearrangement links TRBV5-1 to TRBJ1-6, with TRBD1 identical over 8 bases. J was trimmed by 7 bases and V by 4 bases; bases with no gene match: 4. The germline CDR1 and CDR2 sequences are SGHRS and YFSETQ. This CDR3 has 14 residues. The CDR3 region is CASSLTGENSPLHF. CDR3 bases: TGCGCCAGCAGCCTGACAGGGGAAAATTCACCCCTCCACTTT.

The chain is built from TRBV5-5 and TRBJ1-3, with 7 bases identical to TRBD1. CDR3 size: 16 residues. Germline V lookup: CDR1 SGHKS, CDR2 YYEKEE (reference sequence). With 4 bases clipped from V and 4 bases from J, the junction kept 11 bases outside the gene matches. The CDR3 DNA follows: TGTGCCAGCAGCCTACTTGTCCAGGGGGTGGGAAACACCATATATTTT. Amino acids: CASSLLVQGVGNTIYF.

V gene TRBV29-1 combines with J gene TRBJ1-2; TRBD1 is a possible D gene (6 bases). The V and J ends lost 6 bases and 3 bases respectively, with 14 bases between them. This CDR3 comprises 13 residues. Germline CDR1 and CDR2: SQVTM and ANQGSEA. The CDR3 loop is CSVSEAGDYGYTF. The CDR3 region has the DNA TGCAGCGTATCTGAGGCAGGGGACTATGGCTACACCTTC. Full variable domain (outside the CDR3, taken from reference TRBV29-1 and TRBJ1-2): SAVISQKPSRDICQRGTSLTIQCQVDSQVTMMFWYRQQPGQSLTLIATANQGSEATYESGFVIDKFPISRPNLTFSTLTVSNMSPEDSSIYLCSVSEAGDYGYTFGSGTRLTVV.

V is TRBV6-1 and J is TRBJ1-2, with 9 nucleotides matching TRBD1. Per the germline V gene, CDR1 is MNHNS and CDR2 is SASEGT. Trimming took 2 bases from V and 7 from J; bases not matched to a gene: 2. The CDR3 extends over 13 amino acids. CDR3 sequence (DNA): TGTGCCAGCAGTGAAACAGGGGGCGGTGGCTACACCTTC. Translation: CASSETGGGGYTF.

CDR3 region: CASSLGTGSDEAFF. The CDR3 DNA is TGTGCCAGCAGTTTAGGGACAGGGAGTGATGAAGCTTTCTTT. The J gene is TRBJ1-1, the V gene TRBV28, with 9 bases identical to TRBD1. This CDR3 has 14 residues. Germline V gives CDR1 MDHEN, CDR2 SYDVKM. Trimming removed 2 bases from V and 7 bases from J; junction bases left unmatched: 5.

The chain recombines TRBV19 with TRBJ1-2; 7 nucleotides agree with TRBD1. The CDR3 contains 16 residues. The germline gives CDR1 LNHDA, CDR2 SQIVND (reference sequence). J was trimmed by 6 bases and V by 9 bases; bases with no gene match: 19. In DNA, the CDR3 is TGTGCCAGCCAGACCGCCGTGGCAGGGGGTATAGATGGCTACACCTTC. Translating gives CASQTAVAGGIDGYTF. Based on the CDR3 plus reference TRBV19 and TRBJ1-2, the full variable domain is DGGITQSPKYLFRKEGQNVTLSCEQNLNHDAMYWYRQDPGQGLRLIYYSQIVNDFQKGDIAEGYSVSREKKESFPLTVTSAQKNPTAFYLCASQTAVAGGIDGYTFGSGTRLTVV.

About this clone: Additional DNA sequences in this sample encode the identical CDR3. The rearrangement joins TRBV18 to TRBJ1-5; 8 bases match TRBD1. CDR1 KGHSH and CDR2 LQKENI come from the germline V gene. CDR3 length equals 14 residues. Losses at the gene ends were 3 bases for V and 4 bases for J; bases not matched to a gene: 2. Here the CDR3 DNA reads TGTGCCAGCTCACCGGGACAGGAAAATCAGCCCCAGCATTTT. Translating gives CASSPGQENQPQHF. The full variable domain, completed using reference TRBV18 and TRBJ1-5, is NAGVMQNPRHLVRRRGQEARLRCSPMKGHSHVYWYRQLPEEGLKFMVYLQKENIIDESGMPKERFSAEFPKEGPSILRIQQVVRGDSAAYFCASSPGQENQPQHFGDGTRLSIL.

This clone has a single count. This chain connects TRBV5-6 to TRBJ1-2, with D uncertain. This CDR3 has 14 amino acids. The V gene's germline CDR1 is SGHDT and CDR2 YYEEEE. Deletions cut 3 bases from V and 7 bases from J, with 16 bases between. As DNA, the CDR3 is TGTGCCAGCAGCTCCACCACGGGGTTGGGTGGCTACACCTTC. This translates into CASSSTTGLGGYTF.

V gene TRBV4-2 combines with J gene TRBJ1-5; 10 bases agree with TRBD1. CDR3 length: 16 amino acids. Germline CDR1 LGHNA, CDR2 YNFKEQ. Unmatched junction bases numbered 6, after V lost 0 bases and J lost 7 bases. The CDR3 loop reads CASSQETGQGRQPQHF. The CDR3 DNA sequence: TGTGCCAGCAGCCAAGAAACGGGACAGGGGAGACAGCCCCAGCATTTT.

Remarks on this clone: Other nucleotide sequences in the sample specify the same CDR3. The gene calls are TRBV19 and TRBJ1-2; 9 bases line up with TRBD1. Germline-derived CDR1 and CDR2 are LNHDA and SQIVND (reference sequence). The CDR3 has 14 residues. V lost 4 bases to trimming and J lost 2 bases; unmatched junction nucleotides: 2. In DNA, the CDR3 is TGTGCCAGTAGTACCGACAGGGGGAACTATGGCTACACCTTC. Its translation is CASSTDRGNYGYTF.

This chain links TRBV23-1 with TRBJ1-5; possible D gene TRBD1, 6 bases. TRBV23-1 is treated as an ORF (open reading frame) with a function not yet certain. V lost 0 bases to trimming and J lost 5 bases, with 17 bases between them. This CDR3 comprises 17 residues. CDR3 nucleotides: TGCGCCAGCAGTCAATCAAAGGGCGGGGGCAGGTATCAGCCCCAGCATTTT. Residues: CASSQSKGGGRYQPQHF.

The chain couples TRBV7-2 to TRBJ1-2; no clear D. The CDR3 loop spans 15 amino acids. Germline CDR1 reads SGHTA; CDR2 reads FQGNSA. V was clipped by 1 base and J by 3 bases, with 12 bases between them. Here the CDR3 DNA reads TGTGCCAGCAGCTTAGTCGCCAGGATGGACTATGGCTACACCTTC. As protein: CASSLVARMDYGYTF.

This rearrangement joins TRBV27 to TRBJ1-1; possible D gene TRBD1, 6 bases. This CDR3 has 14 residues. The V gene lost 5 bases and the J gene lost 5 bases, with 15 bases spanning the gap. The germline CDR1 and CDR2 sequences are MNHEY and SMNVEV (reference sequence). In DNA, the CDR3 is TGTGCCAGCAGTACCTCAGGGGATGGGACTGAAGCTTTCTTT. Translating it yields CASSTSGDGTEAFF.

The V gene is TRBV18, the J gene TRBJ1-4, with TRBD1 matching 7 bases. Germline CDR1 and CDR2: KGHSH and LQKENI. The CDR3 covers 14 residues. J was trimmed by 6 bases and V by 1 base; bases with no gene match: 2. The CDR3 bases are TGTGCCAGCTCACCACAGGGGGCTGATGAAAAACTGTTTTTT. This codes for CASSPQGADEKLFF.

This chain uses TRBV2 with TRBJ2-7; maybe TRBD2 (5 bases). The CDR3 spans 15 residues. Trimming stripped 1 base from V and 0 bases from J, with 10 bases between. CDR1 is SNHLY and CDR2 is FYNNEI in the germline V gene. The CDR3 DNA follows: TGTGCCAGCAGTGAAGTAGCGTTGAGCTCCTACGAGCAGTACTTC. This encodes CASSEVALSSYEQYF.

This clone was recorded only once. The chain couples TRBV18 to TRBJ1-2, with 7 bases fitting TRBD1. Germline assignment: CDR1 KGHSH and CDR2 LQKENI. There are 17 residues in the CDR3. V was clipped by 3 bases and J by 1 base; unmatched bases: 11. For the CDR3, the DNA is TGTGCCAGCTCACCGTCACCCGGGACAGAGGATAACTATGGCTACACCTTC. Protein sequence: CASSPSPGTEDNYGYTF.

V usage is TRBV6-5 and J usage is TRBJ2-7, with D perhaps TRBD1 (5 bases). V lost 0 bases and J 2 bases, leaving 14 bases between the germline ends. The CDR3 totals 16 residues. Germline CDR1 is MNHEY and CDR2 is SVGAGI. The CDR3 DNA is TGTGCCAGCAGTTACTCGAACATAGGGGTCACCTACGAGCAGTACTTC. Translated: CASSYSNIGVTYEQYF.

The DNA of the CDR3 is TGCGCCAGCAGCCAAGATTTTCCGGGGGGCCGTGAAAAACTGTTTTTT. This encodes CASSQDFPGGREKLFF. This chain links TRBV4-3 with TRBJ1-4; TRBD1 is a possible D gene (6 bases). Trimming cost V 0 bases and J 7 bases, with 15 bases left between them. Germline V CDR1 and CDR2: LGHNA, YSLEER. The CDR3 totals 16 residues.

The chain links TRBV7-9 to TRBJ2-7, with 8 bases matching TRBD2. The CDR3 is made up of 15 amino acids. The trim removed 7 bases at V and 4 bases at J, leaving 12 bases unmatched. Per germline, CDR1 SEHNR and CDR2 FQNEAQ (reference sequence). CDR3 amino acids: CASIGPGGALYEQYF. DNA for the CDR3: TGTGCCAGCATCGGACCCGGGGGGGCTCTTTACGAGCAGTACTTC.

V and J are TRBV6-6 and TRBJ1-6; D uncertain. The V and J ends lost 11 bases and 9 bases respectively, with 17 bases between them. Germline CDR1 reads MNHNY; CDR2 reads SVGAGI (reference sequence). There are 13 residues in the CDR3. CDR3 in amino acids: CAGGPKASSPLHF. The CDR3 DNA reads as TGTGCCGGTGGGCCTAAGGCCTCTTCACCCCTCCACTTT.

The chain is built from TRBV9 and TRBJ2-7; 10 bases are a match to TRBD1. The CDR3 loop spans 15 amino acids. Germline CDR1 SGDLS, CDR2 YYNGEE. V was clipped by 7 bases and J by 11 bases; unmatched bases: 18. CDR3 DNA sequence: TGTGCCAGCGACTCAAGTTGGGACAGGGGACTATATGAGTACTTC. Protein: CASDSSWDRGLYEYF. Looking up the rest from reference TRBV9 and TRBJ2-7 gives the full variable domain: DSGVTQTPKHLITATGQRVTLRCSPRSGDLSVYWYQQSLDQGLQFLIQYYNGEERAKGNILERFSAQQFPDLHSELNLSSLELGDSALYFCASDSSWDRGLYEYFGPGTRLTVT.

This clone was observed a few times. The chain has TRBV9 and TRBJ1-2, with a possible D match to TRBD1 (5 bases). The CDR3 covers 14 residues. Trimming cost V 0 bases and J 8 bases, with 14 bases left between them. The germline V gene encodes CDR1 SGDLS and CDR2 YYNGEE. CDR3 amino acids: CASSVGDSDRGYTF. CDR3 DNA sequence: TGTGCCAGCAGCGTAGGAGACAGTGATCGAGGCTACACCTTC. The full variable domain, in which reference TRBV9 and TRBJ1-2 provide the parts outside the CDR3, is DSGVTQTPKHLITATGQRVTLRCSPRSGDLSVYWYQQSLDQGLQFLIQYYNGEERAKGNILERFSAQQFPDLHSELNLSSLELGDSALYFCASSVGDSDRGYTFGSGTRLTVV.

The table lists this clone with a count of one. The chain has TRBV5-1 and TRBJ2-7; D unclear. The ends were cut back, 1 base at V and 2 bases at J, with 7 bases in the middle. CDR3 size: 13 residues. In germline, CDR1 is SGHRS, CDR2 YFSETQ. Written as DNA, the CDR3 is TGCGCCAGCAGCTTGTCGCAGACCTACGAGCAGTACTTC. Residues: CASSLSQTYEQYF. The whole variable domain, filled in from reference TRBV5-1 and TRBJ2-7, reads KAGVTQTPRYLIKTRGQQVTLSCSPISGHRSVSWYQQTPGQGLQFLFEYFSETQRNKGNFPGRFSGRQFSNSRSEMNVSTLELGDSALYLCASSLSQTYEQYFGPGTRLTVT.

This clone was seen once. V is TRBV4-1 and J is TRBJ2-1; 11 nucleotides agree with TRBD2. The CDR3 has 16 amino acids. Trimming cost V 6 bases and J 7 bases; bases outside gene matches: 11. Germline lookup yields CDR1 MGHRA and CDR2 YSYEKL. For the CDR3, the DNA is TGCGCCAGCAGTCCATACTTAGCGGGGGGGAGAAATGAGCAGTTCTTC. This sequence encodes CASSPYLAGGRNEQFF.

J is TRBJ1-5 and V is TRBV14, with D perhaps matching TRBD1 (5 bases). The germline V gene encodes CDR1 SGHDN and CDR2 FVKESK. The CDR3 is 16 residues long. With 9 bases removed from V and 0 bases from J, the gap between germline ends came to 18 bases. The CDR3 region is CARPSRIQGSNQPQHF. CDR3 nucleotide sequence: TGTGCCAGACCTTCTCGAATCCAGGGTAGCAATCAGCCCCAGCATTTT.

This chain connects TRBV4-2 to TRBJ1-6, with D possibly being TRBD1 (5 bases). V shed 0 bases and J shed 10 bases, with 13 bases lying between them. CDR1 is LGHNA and CDR2 is YNFKEQ in the germline V gene. The CDR3 is 15 amino acids. CDR3 DNA: TGTGCCAGCAGCCAAGATCCCACAGGTTGGTCACCCCTCCACTTT. This encodes CASSQDPTGWSPLHF.

J is TRBJ2-7 and V is TRBV4-3, with a possible D match to TRBD2 (6 bases). The length of the CDR3 is 17 residues. Trimming removed 0 bases at V and 1 base at J, with 16 bases between. Per the germline V gene, CDR1 is LGHNA and CDR2 is YSLEER. CDR3 in DNA: TGCGCCAGCAGCCAAGACGGGCGGGGTTATTCGTCCTACGAGCAGTACTTC. Translated, it gives CASSQDGRGYSSYEQYF.

For this clone: The sample has other DNA sequences that encode this CDR3 too. V usage is TRBV29-1 and J usage is TRBJ1-2; TRBD1 matches at 9 bases. This CDR3 is built from 13 residues. Unmatched junction bases numbered 3, after V lost 2 bases and J lost 5 bases. Looked up from germline, CDR1 is SQVTM and CDR2 is ANQGSEA. The CDR3 nucleotides read TGCAGCGTTGAACCGGGACAGGGTTATGGCTACACCTTC. Translation gives CSVEPGQGYGYTF.